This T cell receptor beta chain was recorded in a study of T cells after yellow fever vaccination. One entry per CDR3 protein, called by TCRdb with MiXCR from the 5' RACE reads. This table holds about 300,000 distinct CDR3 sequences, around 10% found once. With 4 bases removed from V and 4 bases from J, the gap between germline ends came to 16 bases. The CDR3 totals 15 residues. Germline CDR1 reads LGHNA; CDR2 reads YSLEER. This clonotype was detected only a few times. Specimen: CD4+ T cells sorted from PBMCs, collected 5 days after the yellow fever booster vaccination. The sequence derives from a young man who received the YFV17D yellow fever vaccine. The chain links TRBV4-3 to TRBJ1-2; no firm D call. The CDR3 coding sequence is TGCGCCAGCAGCCTGAGCCCCACAGTTTCCTATGGCTACACCTTC. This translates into CASSLSPTVSYGYTF.